This T cell receptor beta chain derives from a study of T cell changes during pregnancy in multiple sclerosis. The CDR3 sequence is 13 residues long. From germline, CDR1 is GTSNPN and CDR2 SVGIG (reference sequence). The V gene end was trimmed by 4 bases and the J gene end by 7 bases; junction bases not matched to a gene: 6. Profiled with immunoSEQ multiplex PCR; TCRdb holds only in-frame clones, not every one. The table lists approximately 69,000 clones, roughly 90% of them singletons. This sequence joins TRBV30 and TRBJ1-5; TRBD1 matches at 8 bases. The sequencing here drew on CD4+ T cells from peripheral blood mononuclear cells, taken in the third trimester of pregnancy. The source of this sequence is a female donor in good health, enrolled as a control in a pregnancy study. In DNA, the CDR3 is TGTGCCTGGACTGGACAGGGAGGACAGCCCCAGCATTTT. It encodes CAWTGQGGQPQHF.